This TCR beta chain emerged from a study of control samples from healthy donors and cancer patients. Libraries were prepared by immunoSEQ multiplex PCR; TCRdb keeps only in-frame clonotypes and omits some of them. The sample consists of 15,000 or so clones, just under 95% of them appearing once. V was trimmed by 6 bases and J by 9 bases, leaving 17 bases between them. The CDR3 contains 13 residues. J is TRBJ2-5 and V is TRBV12-3 or TRBV12-4; D is uncertain. Sequencing input: PBMCs. The source of this sequence is a man older than 75 with lung cancer. The CDR3 region has the DNA TGTGCCAGCAGCCCCCGACCCAACTCAGCCCAGTACTTC. As protein: CASSPRPNSAQYF.